This TCR beta chain was recovered during a study of T-cell reconstitution after alpha-beta-depleted transplantation in children. Findings and caveats of the study: A year had passed since transplant, and T-cell counts and diversity by then came mostly from newly produced T cells. Roughly two months post-transplant, alpha-beta T cells reportedly originated from several hundred graft clones that had expanded. Recipient T cells and thymic progenitors that survived gave rise to the high TCRbeta diversity observed at day 60 in some patients.

The authors prepared the TCRbeta library with unique molecular identifiers. TCRdb re-called the PCR reads with MiXCR, one entry per CDR3 protein. Among hundreds of thousands of distinct CDR3 sequences listed, around 15% were seen once. A few counts support this clonotype. Its target is not known. V was clipped by 5 bases and J by 11 bases; unmatched bases: 6. CDR3 length: 13 amino acids. The material sequenced was PBMCs, mostly from graft donor cells, taken 360 days after TCRalphabeta/CD19-depleted stem cell transplant. This TCR was sampled from a boy in the first two years of life who had a stem cell transplant for Wiskott-Aldrich syndrome, so the T cells may come from the graft donor. This sequence joins TRBV12-3 or TRBV12-4 and TRBJ2-1, with 10 nucleotides matching TRBD2. CDR3 sequence (DNA): TGTGCCAGCAGTCCCCTTAGCGGGAGGCAGCAGTTCTTC. Its protein is CASSPLSGRQQFF.